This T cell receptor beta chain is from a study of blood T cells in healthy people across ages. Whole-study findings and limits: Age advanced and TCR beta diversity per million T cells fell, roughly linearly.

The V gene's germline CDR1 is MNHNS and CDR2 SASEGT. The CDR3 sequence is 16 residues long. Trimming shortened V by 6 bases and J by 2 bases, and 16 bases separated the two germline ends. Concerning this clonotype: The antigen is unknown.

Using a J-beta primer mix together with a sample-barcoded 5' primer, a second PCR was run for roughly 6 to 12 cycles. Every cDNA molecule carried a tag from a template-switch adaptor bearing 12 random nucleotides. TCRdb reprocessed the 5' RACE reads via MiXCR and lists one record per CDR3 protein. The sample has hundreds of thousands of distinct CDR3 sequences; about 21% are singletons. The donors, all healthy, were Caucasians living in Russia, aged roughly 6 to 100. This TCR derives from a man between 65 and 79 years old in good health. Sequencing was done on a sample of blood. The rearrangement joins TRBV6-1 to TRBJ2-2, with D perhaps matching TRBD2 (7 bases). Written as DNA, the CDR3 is TGTGCCAGCAGCCTAGCGGTCGGGGGCAACACCGGGGAGCTGTTTTTT. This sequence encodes CASSLAVGGNTGELFF.